A single sample gave rise to the 21 T cell receptor beta chains below, sequenced in a study of identical twins. MiXCR, run by TCRdb on the 5' RACE reads, gives a single entry per CDR3 protein. The table records roughly 500,000 distinct CDR3 sequences, 20% to 25% of them present only once. These data also featured in a second study, about T cells expressing NK-cell markers.

Material: CD4+ T cells sorted from blood. These receptors were obtained from a woman under 30 in good health.

The sample holds a few counts of this clonotype. The chain has TRBV20-1 and TRBJ2-2; D is possibly TRBD1 (5 bases). From germline, CDR1 is DFQATT and CDR2 SNEGSKA (reference sequence). The V end lost 0 bases, the J end lost 6 bases, and 14 bases lay between the germline ends. The CDR3 is 15 amino acids. CDR3 in amino acids: CSARDRGRAPGELFF. In DNA form, the CDR3 reads TGCAGTGCTAGAGATAGGGGAAGGGCCCCCGGGGAGCTGTTTTTT.

This sequence joins TRBV10-3 and TRBJ1-2, with D uncertain. This CDR3 has 14 amino acids. Germline CDR1 ENHRY, CDR2 SYGVKD. V was cut by 3 bases and J by 4 bases, with 12 bases left in between. The CDR3 loop is CAISDRQTSYGYTF. The CDR3, as DNA: TGTGCCATCAGTGATCGGCAGACCTCCTATGGCTACACCTTC.

This clonotype was observed a few times. The rearrangement uses TRBV19 and TRBJ2-7, with D tentatively TRBD1 or TRBD2 (5 bases each). V lost 3 bases and J lost 0, with 18 bases in between. The germline V gene encodes CDR1 LNHDA and CDR2 SQIVND (reference sequence). The CDR3 totals 17 residues. CDR3 in DNA: TGTGCCAGTAGTATCAGAGGGCGACAGACCCTCTCCTACGAGCAGTACTTC. Translated, it gives CASSIRGRQTLSYEQYF.

The chain has TRBV6-1 and TRBJ1-3, with a weak D call TRBD1 (5 bases). V lost 6 bases and J 0 bases, leaving 9 bases between the germline ends. Germline V lookup: CDR1 MNHNS, CDR2 SASEGT. The CDR3 covers 14 residues. The CDR3 spells CASSVRASGNTIYF. The CDR3 bases are TGTGCCAGCAGCGTCAGGGCCTCTGGAAACACCATATATTTT.

In this sample, this clonotype turned up a few times. The V and J genes are TRBV6-5 and TRBJ1-5, with D uncertain. V was shortened by 0 bases and J by 2 bases, with 5 bases between the two germline ends. Per the germline V gene, CDR1 is MNHEY and CDR2 is SVGAGI. The CDR3 consists of 14 residues. Here the CDR3 reads CASSYSRRNQPQHF. The CDR3 coding sequence is TGTGCCAGCAGTTACTCGAGGCGCAATCAGCCCCAGCATTTT.

The chain joins TRBV12-3 or TRBV12-4 to TRBJ2-7; D is possibly TRBD1 (6 bases). The CDR3 runs to 14 residues. V was shortened by 3 bases and J by 3 bases, with 12 bases between the two germline ends. CDR3 amino acids: CASSLGTSYYEQYF. The CDR3 DNA reads TGTGCCAGCAGTTTGGGGACATCCTACTACGAGCAGTACTTC.

This clonotype has a handful of counts. The chain employs TRBV6-5 and TRBJ1-2, with no clear D. The germline V gene has CDR1 MNHEY and CDR2 SVGAGI. Trimming pared 0 bases from V and 5 bases from J, leaving 7 bases between. The CDR3 is 13 amino acids. In DNA, the CDR3 is TGTGCCAGCAGTTACTCGAGAGGGTATGGCTACACCTTC. As protein: CASSYSRGYGYTF.

Regarding this clonotype: The junction departs from the called germline gene at one end, perhaps through a read error. The chain links TRBV6-1 to TRBJ2-5; D may be TRBD1 or TRBD2 (5 bases each). Germline V gene sequence: CDR1 MNHNS, CDR2 SASEGT. The CDR3 loop spans 13 amino acids. CDR3 DNA sequence: TGTGACAGCAGTAGAGGGGTAGGAGAGACCCAGTACTTC. This translates into CDSSRGVGETQYF.

The chain is built from TRBV20-1 and TRBJ1-3, with D maybe TRBD1 (6 bases). The ends were cut back, 2 bases at V and 3 bases at J, with 11 bases in the middle. The CDR3 consists of 14 residues. CDR1 and CDR2 from the germline V gene are DFQATT and SNEGSKA (reference sequence). CDR3 loop: CSARLQGFGNTIYF. CDR3 bases: TGCAGTGCTAGATTACAGGGTTTTGGAAACACCATATATTTT.

This clonotype appeared a few times. The J gene is TRBJ2-2, the V gene TRBV5-6; D is perhaps TRBD1 (6 bases). Germline V gene lookup returns CDR1 SGHDT and CDR2 YYEEEE. Trimming left V 3 bases short and J 0 bases short, with 18 bases between. The CDR3 contains 18 residues. CDR3 loop: CASSYRPGAGPNTGELFF. The CDR3 bases are TGTGCCAGCAGCTACCGGCCAGGGGCCGGACCGAACACCGGGGAGCTGTTTTTT.

The V call is TRBV30, the J call TRBJ1-5, with D uncertain. The V end was cut by 0 bases, the J end by 3 bases, with 12 bases between. This CDR3 region has 15 residues. The germline gives CDR1 GTSNPN, CDR2 SVGIG (reference sequence). CDR3 sequence reads: CAWSVQSGPNQPQHF. In DNA, the CDR3 is TGTGCCTGGAGTGTGCAGTCAGGACCCAATCAGCCCCAGCATTTT.

This chain uses TRBV5-4 with TRBJ2-1; possible D gene TRBD2, 5 bases. Trimming took 0 bases from V and 3 from J, leaving 7 bases between them. Per the germline V gene, CDR1 is SGHNT and CDR2 is YYREEE (reference sequence). The CDR3 totals 14 residues. The CDR3 coding sequence is TGTGCCAGCAGCTTGGGAGGGCTCTACAATGAGCAGTTCTTC. Translated: CASSLGGLYNEQFF. The full variable domain, in which reference TRBV5-4 and TRBJ2-1 provide the parts outside the CDR3, is ETGVTQSPTHLIKTRGQQVTLRCSSQSGHNTVSWYQQALGQGPQFIFQYYREEENGRGNFPPRFSGLQFPNYSSELNVNALELDDSALYLCASSLGGLYNEQFFGPGTRLTVL.

The CDR3 DNA follows: TGTGCCAGCAAAGGGGTGGGAGGTGCCCTCTACAATGAGCAGTTCTTC. Its protein is CASKGVGGALYNEQFF. This sequence joins TRBV12-3 or TRBV12-4 and TRBJ2-1, with a weak D call TRBD2 (6 bases). V lost 7 bases, J lost 3 bases, and 19 bases lay in between. The length of the CDR3 is 16 residues.

The V gene is TRBV12-3 or TRBV12-4, the J gene TRBJ1-5; D unclear. The CDR3 extends over 13 amino acids. With 3 bases removed from V and 7 bases from J, the gap between germline ends came to 10 bases. As DNA, the CDR3 is TGTGCCAGCAGTTTGCGAGAAAGCCAGCCCCAGCATTTT. Protein product: CASSLRESQPQHF.

This chain joins TRBV7-9 and TRBJ2-1; D gene ambiguous. Germline V gene sequence: CDR1 SEHNR, CDR2 FQNEAQ (reference sequence). This CDR3 has 14 amino acids. Trimming shortened V by 3 bases and J by 2 bases, and 8 bases separated the two germline ends. The CDR3 loop reads CASSFTTTYNEQFF. In DNA form, the CDR3 reads TGTGCCAGCAGCTTCACAACTACCTACAATGAGCAGTTCTTC. Full variable domain (remainder filled in from reference TRBV7-9 and TRBJ2-1): DTGVSQNPRHKITKRGQNVTFRCDPISEHNRLYWYRQTLGQGPEFLTYFQNEAQLEKSRLLSDRFSAERPKGSFSTLEIQRTEQGDSAMYLCASSFTTTYNEQFFGPGTRLTVL.

This clonotype was counted only a few times. This chain uses TRBV5-4 with TRBJ2-7, with 11 bases aligning to TRBD2. Germline values: CDR1 SGHNT, CDR2 YYREEE (reference sequence). With 4 bases clipped from V and 6 bases from J, the junction kept 9 bases outside the gene matches. This CDR3 comprises 15 residues. The CDR3 DNA reads as TGTGCCAGCAGCGGATTAGCGGGAGGGTTGTCCGAGCAGTACTTC. It codes for CASSGLAGGLSEQYF.

This clonotype showed up just once. The chain is built from TRBV20-1 and TRBJ1-5; no definite D call. V gave up 3 bases and J gave up 2 bases, with 8 bases separating them. This CDR3 has 13 residues. Germline CDR1 reads DFQATT; CDR2 reads SNEGSKA (reference sequence). CDR3 nucleotides: TGCAGTGCTAGTGAAGCAGGCAATCAGCCCCAGCATTTT. Translated, it gives CSASEAGNQPQHF.

The rearrangement links TRBV12-3 or TRBV12-4 to TRBJ2-2; perhaps TRBD2 as D (5 bases). The CDR3 consists of 13 residues. Trimming stripped 7 bases from V and 3 bases from J, with 9 bases between. CDR3 nucleotides: TGTGCCAGCAACGGGAAGTACACCGGGGAGCTGTTTTTT. Protein product: CASNGKYTGELFF.

The CDR3 nucleotides read TGCAGTGCTAGAGATTCCCGTGCTAGCGGGGTCGCGAGAGAGACCCAGTACTTC. It specifies CSARDSRASGVARETQYF. The chain uses TRBV20-1 and TRBJ2-5; 9 nucleotides match TRBD2. The J segment lost 4 bases and the V segment lost 0 bases, leaving 15 bases of the junction unmatched. There are 18 residues in the CDR3. Germline CDR1 DFQATT, CDR2 SNEGSKA (reference sequence).

The V gene is TRBV5-1, the J gene TRBJ2-5; TRBD1 agrees at 12 bases. The germline V gene encodes CDR1 SGHRS and CDR2 YFSETQ. V was clipped by 4 bases and J by 5 bases; unmatched bases: 6. CDR3 length: 15 residues. The CDR3 here is CASSPGTGGAETQYF. The CDR3 DNA reads TGCGCCAGCAGCCCGGGGACAGGGGGCGCTGAGACCCAGTACTTC.

This clonotype was detected a few times. The chain couples TRBV7-2 to TRBJ2-3, with a possible D match to TRBD1 (5 bases). The germline V and J ends were trimmed by 1 base and 9 bases, with 14 bases remaining between them. This CDR3 comprises 14 residues. In germline, CDR1 is SGHTA, CDR2 FQGNSA. The CDR3 loop reads CASSLDGAFGTQYF. CDR3 coding DNA: TGTGCCAGCAGCTTAGATGGGGCCTTCGGGACGCAGTATTTT.